Each of the 5 T cell receptor beta chains below was sequenced from the same sample in a study of cytomegalovirus exposure and HLA in healthy donors. Primers: 60 Vbeta forward and 13 Jbeta reverse. The repertoire was sequenced with immunoSEQ multiplex PCR; TCRdb's copy has only in-frame clones and lacks some. Of over 95,000 clones in the sample, 75% to 80% were seen once. The sequenced sample was PBMCs. The origin of the receptors is a woman aged 40-49 years in good health and CMV-seropositive.

The genes are TRBV5-5 and TRBJ2-7; the match to TRBD2 covers 7 bases. The CDR3 extends over 14 amino acids. Trimming removed 4 bases from V and 3 bases from J; junction bases left unmatched: 7. Germline values: CDR1 SGHKS, CDR2 YYEKEE (reference sequence). The CDR3 DNA is TGTGCCAGCAGCAAGACCGGGACTAACTACGAGCAGTACTTC. It codes for CASSKTGTNYEQYF.

The chain couples TRBV7-9 to TRBJ1-6; D is uncertain. Trimming removed 5 bases from V and 9 bases from J, with 17 bases in between. This CDR3 has 15 residues. CDR1 and CDR2 (germline): SEHNR, FQNEAQ (reference sequence). The CDR3 sequence: CASSLSGQTSSPLHF. The DNA for the CDR3 is TGTGCCAGCAGCCTCAGTGGGCAGACGAGTTCACCCCTCCACTTT.

The chain is built from TRBV18 and TRBJ2-7, with TRBD1 identical over 7 bases. The CDR3 consists of 14 residues. Germline V gene data show CDR1 as KGHSH and CDR2 as LQKENI. The V segment lost 5 bases and the J segment 5 bases; nucleotides outside the gene matches: 9. CDR3 nucleotides: TGTGCCAGCTCAGGTTTGCAGGGGGTGGACGAGCAGTACTTC. Translating it yields CASSGLQGVDEQYF. The complete variable domain, with remaining parts taken from reference TRBV18 and TRBJ2-7, reads NAGVMQNPRHLVRRRGQEARLRCSPMKGHSHVYWYRQLPEEGLKFMVYLQKENIIDESGMPKERFSAEFPKEGPSILRIQQVVRGDSAAYFCASSGLQGVDEQYFGPGTRLTVT.

The chain is built from TRBV2 and TRBJ2-5; TRBD2 agrees at 10 bases. Trimming at V came to 5 bases and at J to 6 bases, leaving 6 bases not matched to a gene. Per germline, CDR1 SNHLY and CDR2 FYNNEI. The CDR3 sequence is 14 residues long. The CDR3 DNA is TGTGCCAGCAGTCCTAGGACTAGCGGCCAGACCCAGTACTTC. It codes for CASSPRTSGQTQYF.

The V and J genes are TRBV6-1 and TRBJ1-4; unclear D gene. Germline CDR1 is MNHNS and CDR2 is SASEGT. This CDR3 has 13 amino acids. V dropped 7 bases and J dropped 7 bases, with 13 bases sitting between them. CDR3 in DNA: TGTGCCAGCACCCCGACCCGGGGTGAAAAACTGTTTTTT. Translation: CASTPTRGEKLFF.